The following is a T cell receptor beta chain sequence with its context. The data belong to a study of blood T cell repertoires in COVID-19. On the study more broadly: Samples representing acute and convalescent COVID-19 were sourced from the United States, Italy and Spain.

Germline V gene data show CDR1 as LNHDA and CDR2 as SQIVND (reference sequence). V was clipped by 3 bases and J by 6 bases; unmatched bases: 8. There are 15 residues in the CDR3. Measured with immunoSEQ multiplex PCR; TCRdb has only the in-frame clones, and not every one. Among 90,000 to 120,000 clones listed, just under 95% were seen once. This TCR was sampled from a man between 70 and 80 years old with acute or convalescent COVID-19. The chain is built from TRBV19 and TRBJ1-2, with TRBD1 matching over 9 bases. Sequenced input: peripheral blood. CDR3 in amino acids: CASSIPDRGQHGYTF. The CDR3 DNA reads as TGTGCCAGTAGTATCCCGGACAGGGGCCAGCATGGCTACACCTTC.